These 9 T cell receptor beta chains were all obtained from the same sample, sequenced in a study of T cells in Graves' hyperthyroidism and ophthalmopathy. Amplified TCR beta CDR3 regions derived from RNA transcripts. RT-PCR in the first round (using the HTBI primer set) targeted the TCR CDR3. MiXCR, applied by TCRdb to the multiplex PCR reads, yields one record per CDR3 protein. The data hold nearly 750,000 distinct CDR3 sequences, with approximately 40% observed a single time. The specimen was blood. The receptor source for this set is a woman in her forties with Graves' hyperthyroidism.

The chain combines TRBV4-3 with TRBJ2-7; the match to TRBD1 covers 8 bases. The CDR3 is 16 residues long. Germline trimming cut 0 bases from V and 0 bases from J; bases unmatched to any gene: 4. Germline CDR1 LGHNA, CDR2 YSLEER. This CDR3 reads CASSQDRQGTSYEQYF. In nucleotides, the CDR3 is TGCGCCAGCAGCCAAGATAGACAGGGGACCTCCTACGAGCAGTACTTC.

This clonotype was counted only a few times. The rearrangement links TRBV6-5 to TRBJ1-5, with D hard to call. This CDR3 region has 17 residues. V was cut by 2 bases and J by 0 bases, with 14 bases left in between. CDR1 is MNHEY, CDR2 SVGAGI, per germline. The CDR3 DNA is TGTGCCAGCAGTTACCCCTCTTGGGCAGATAGCAATCAGCCCCAGCATTTT. Its translation is CASSYPSWADSNQPQHF.

This clonotype was found many times. V usage is TRBV5-1 and J usage is TRBJ2-7; 8 bases match TRBD1. With 2 bases clipped from V and 3 bases from J, the junction kept 7 bases outside the gene matches. Looked up from germline, CDR1 is SGHRS and CDR2 is YFSETQ. The length of the CDR3 is 15 residues. The CDR3 spells CASSLGQGTGYEQYF. DNA of the CDR3: TGCGCCAGCAGCTTAGGACAGGGCACAGGCTACGAGCAGTACTTC.

This clonotype has a count of ten or more. The chain links TRBV7-2 to TRBJ1-5, with D possibly being TRBD1 (5 bases). Between the trimmed V and J ends, which lost 1 base and 7 bases, there was a span of 8 bases. Germline CDR1 is SGHTA and CDR2 is FQGNSA. The length of the CDR3 is 13 residues. CDR3 bases: TGTGCCAGCAGCTTAGTGGGGGAACAGCCCCAGCATTTT. This sequence encodes CASSLVGEQPQHF.

The genes are TRBV9 and TRBJ1-1; 8 nucleotides agree with TRBD1. The CDR3 has 16 residues. The J segment lost 1 base and the V segment lost 7 bases, leaving 12 bases of the junction unmatched. The germline V gene encodes CDR1 SGDLS and CDR2 YYNGEE. The chain's CDR3 is CASSPRWTGQNTEAFF. CDR3 in DNA: TGTGCCAGCTCACCGAGATGGACAGGGCAGAACACTGAAGCTTTCTTT.

The rearrangement joins TRBV11-2 to TRBJ1-1; D call uncertain. Trimming removed 6 bases at V and 4 bases at J, with 12 bases between. Germline values: CDR1 SGHAT, CDR2 FQNNGV. The CDR3 is made up of 13 amino acids. CDR3 amino acids: CASSLFGPTEAFF. CDR3 bases: TGTGCCAGCAGTTTATTTGGTCCCACTGAAGCTTTCTTT.

Only a few counts were recorded for this clonotype. The chain links TRBV10-2 to TRBJ1-5; the match to TRBD1 covers 7 bases. Germline CDR1 is WSHSY and CDR2 is SAAADI. The CDR3 runs to 14 residues. V lost 2 bases, J lost 5 bases, and 3 bases stayed unmatched. CDR3 in DNA: TGCGCCAGCAGTGAGGAACAGGGGTATCAGCCCCAGCATTTT. Its protein product is CASSEEQGYQPQHF.

This clonotype has a count of ten or more. J is TRBJ1-5 and V is TRBV19, with no clear D. The CDR3 is 15 amino acids. The V end was cut by 3 bases, the J end by 4 bases, with 13 bases between. The germline V gene encodes CDR1 LNHDA and CDR2 SQIVND (reference sequence). CDR3 residues: CASSISRAANQPQHF. CDR3 nucleotides: TGTGCCAGTAGTATTTCGCGGGCAGCGAATCAGCCCCAGCATTTT.

This clonotype was observed many times. This chain joins TRBV6-6 and TRBJ1-2; D remains unclear. The germline V gene has CDR1 MNHNY and CDR2 SVGAGI (reference sequence). Trimming shortened V by 6 bases and J by 7 bases, and 18 bases separated the two germline ends. The CDR3 is 14 amino acids. CDR3 region: CASRETSRQAGYTF. DNA of the CDR3: TGTGCCAGCAGAGAGACTTCCAGGCAGGCTGGCTACACCTTC.